These 16 T cell receptor beta chains share one sample of origin, sequenced in a study of blood T cell repertoires in COVID-19 (dated by TCRdb to the early 2020s). Libraries came from the immunoSEQ multiplex PCR assay. Here the immuneACCESS table is served through TCRdb, limited to in-frame sequences with V and J called. Missing clones are a known gap in these copies; in checked studies unresolved V genes cover under half, and the rest lacks a known reason. This sample lists 97,000 or so clones; 81% were detected once. The leading ten clones occupy over 3.5% of the sample. Sequenced material: peripheral blood. These receptor sequences come from a man aged 55 to 70 with acute or convalescent COVID-19.

This rearrangement joins TRBV2 to TRBJ1-2; TRBD1 matches at 7 bases. Losses at the gene ends were 3 bases for V and 5 bases for J; bases not matched to a gene: 12. The CDR3 is 16 residues long. Per germline, CDR1 SNHLY and CDR2 FYNNEI. CDR3 sequence (DNA): TGTGCCAGCAGTGACCTCCGGGACAGCCGTTCGTATGGCTACACCTTC. It specifies CASSDLRDSRSYGYTF.

V gene TRBV5-4 combines with J gene TRBJ2-5; the D gene is possibly TRBD2 (5 bases). V was pared by 6 bases and J by 3 bases, with 12 bases between. CDR3 size: 13 residues. Germline CDR1 and CDR2: SGHNT and YYREEE (reference sequence). CDR3 region: CASTLDGKETQYF. DNA of the CDR3: TGTGCCAGCACCCTGGACGGGAAAGAGACCCAGTACTTC.

In this sample, this clone turned up a few times. The chain joins TRBV4-2 to TRBJ2-5; 11 bases fit TRBD1. The germline V gene has CDR1 LGHNA and CDR2 YNFKEQ. V was clipped by 4 bases and J by 4 bases; unmatched bases: 5. This CDR3 is 15 amino acids long. The CDR3 sequence: CASSPTGQGAETQYF. The CDR3 coding sequence is TGTGCCAGCAGCCCAACCGGACAGGGGGCAGAGACCCAGTACTTC.

The gene calls are TRBV11-3 and TRBJ1-1, with D possibly TRBD1 on 6 matching bases. V dropped 5 bases and J dropped 1 base, with 8 bases sitting between them. The CDR3 length is 13 residues. Germline CDR1 and CDR2: SGHNT and YENEEA. Here the CDR3 reads CASSTTGNTEAFF. The CDR3 coding sequence is TGTGCCAGCAGCACGACAGGGAACACTGAAGCTTTCTTT. The variable domain in full, with the rest retrieved from reference TRBV11-3 and TRBJ1-1, is EAGVVQSPRYKIIEKKQPVAFWCNPISGHNTLYWYLQNLGQGPELLIRYENEEAVDDSQLPKDRFSAERLKGVDSTLKIQPAELGDSAVYLCASSTTGNTEAFFGQGTRLTVV.

The rearrangement uses TRBV19 and TRBJ1-4, with TRBD1 identical over 8 bases. The V gene's germline CDR1 is LNHDA and CDR2 SQIVND (reference sequence). The CDR3 loop spans 15 amino acids. V gave up 6 bases and J gave up 5 bases; unmatched junction bases: 8. In nucleotides, the CDR3 is TGTGCCAGTAGCACCCAGGGGGCTGGGAATGAAAAACTGTTTTTT. Translated, it gives CASSTQGAGNEKLFF.

J is TRBJ1-1 and V is TRBV15; a possible D gene is TRBD1 (6 bases). The germline V gene encodes CDR1 LNHNV and CDR2 YYDKDF (reference sequence). The CDR3 length is 15 residues. V gave up 2 bases and J gave up 5 bases, with 15 bases separating them. CDR3 sequence (DNA): TGTGCCACCAGCAGACCGGGACAAATACGAACTGAAGCTTTCTTT. Its protein product is CATSRPGQIRTEAFF.

The genes are TRBV24-1 and TRBJ2-5; 9 bases are a match to TRBD1. The CDR3 runs to 18 residues. CDR1 and CDR2 from the germline V gene are KGHDR and SFDVKD. The V gene end was trimmed by 5 bases and the J gene end by 4 bases; junction bases not matched to a gene: 16. CDR3 in DNA: TGTGCCACCAGTGGGGGCCTGGGACAGGGCGAAGGCGGAGAGACCCAGTACTTC. Its protein is CATSGGLGQGEGGETQYF.

This clone was observed a single time. The chain recombines TRBV5-1 with TRBJ2-3; 7 bases agree with TRBD1. Germline lookup yields CDR1 SGHRS and CDR2 YFSETQ. V shed 4 bases and J 2 bases; nucleotides not matched to a gene: 7. This CDR3 has 15 amino acids. The CDR3 DNA reads as TGCGCCAGCAGCCCCACAGGGGCTTACACAGATACGCAGTATTTT. It translates to CASSPTGAYTDTQYF. The variable domain in full, with the rest retrieved from reference TRBV5-1 and TRBJ2-3, is KAGVTQTPRYLIKTRGQQVTLSCSPISGHRSVSWYQQTPGQGLQFLFEYFSETQRNKGNFPGRFSGRQFSNSRSEMNVSTLELGDSALYLCASSPTGAYTDTQYFGPGTRLTVL.

This rearrangement joins TRBV24-1 to TRBJ1-4, with D possibly being TRBD1 (5 bases). Germline CDR1 and CDR2: KGHDR and SFDVKD. Between the trimmed V and J ends, which lost 10 bases and 7 bases, there was a span of 15 bases. CDR3 size: 13 residues. The CDR3 loop is CATQGQGGEKLFF. The CDR3 DNA follows: TGTGCCACACAAGGGCAGGGCGGTGAAAAACTGTTTTTT.

CDR3 protein: CASSDTGGPTNEKLFF. The CDR3 nucleotides read TGCGCCAGCAGCGACACAGGGGGCCCAACTAATGAAAAACTGTTTTTT. The chain is built from TRBV5-1 and TRBJ1-4; 9 nucleotides align to TRBD1. The germline V gene has CDR1 SGHRS and CDR2 YFSETQ. The length of the CDR3 is 16 residues. Losses at the gene ends were 4 bases for V and 0 bases for J; bases not matched to a gene: 4.

The V and J genes are TRBV2 and TRBJ1-2, with 7 positions matching TRBD1. Trimming at V came to 6 bases and at J to 5 bases, leaving 9 bases not matched to a gene. CDR3 length: 14 amino acids. Germline V gene data show CDR1 as SNHLY and CDR2 as FYNNEI. CDR3 loop: CASRGQSETYGYTF. In DNA, the CDR3 is TGTGCCAGCAGGGGACAGTCGGAGACTTATGGCTACACCTTC.

In this sample, this clone turned up once. The chain recombines TRBV7-9 with TRBJ1-5, with D possibly being TRBD1 (6 bases). Germline CDR1 SEHNR, CDR2 FQNEAQ (reference sequence). Trimming removed 5 bases at V and 1 base at J, with 12 bases between. This CDR3 comprises 15 residues. The CDR3 nucleotides read TGTGCCAGCAGCCGGGGGGGCAACAGCAATCAGCCCCAGCATTTT. It yields the protein CASSRGGNSNQPQHF.

This rearrangement joins TRBV5-1 to TRBJ2-3; D not resolved. This CDR3 is built from 12 residues. Trimming pared 3 bases from V and 0 bases from J, leaving 2 bases between. The germline gives CDR1 SGHRS, CDR2 YFSETQ. The CDR3 DNA reads as TGCGCCAGCAGCTCAAGCACAGATACGCAGTATTTT. This translates into CASSSSTDTQYF.

CDR3 amino acids: CASSLKASGGLSTGELFF. The CDR3 nucleotides are TGTGCCAGCAGCTTAAAGGCTAGCGGGGGGTTGAGCACCGGGGAGCTGTTTTTT. J is TRBJ2-2 and V is TRBV7-3; TRBD2 matches 11 bases. J lost 4 bases, V lost 1 base, and 8 bases had no gene match. CDR1 is SGHTA, CDR2 FQGTGA, per germline. This CDR3 comprises 18 residues.

The chain uses TRBV5-1 and TRBJ2-3; 11 bases line up with TRBD1. Germline lookup yields CDR1 SGHRS and CDR2 YFSETQ. Trimming at V came to 0 bases and at J to 4 bases, leaving 4 bases not matched to a gene. The CDR3 extends over 16 amino acids. CDR3 sequence reads: CASSLGGTGGSDTQYF. The CDR3 DNA reads TGCGCCAGCAGCTTGGGCGGGACAGGGGGATCAGATACGCAGTATTTT.

The chain combines TRBV6-5 with TRBJ1-1, with D possibly TRBD1 on 6 matching bases. CDR3 length: 11 residues. Trimming took off 6 bases at V and 7 bases at J, with 9 bases between the two ends. CDR1 is MNHEY and CDR2 is SVGAGI in the germline V gene. CDR3 protein: CASSQDSEAFF. As DNA, the CDR3 is TGTGCCAGCAGCCAGGACAGTGAAGCTTTCTTT.